The present TCR beta chain was sequenced within a study of blood T cell repertoires in COVID-19. About the research overall: Some COVID-19 samples were acute and others convalescent; all came from the United States, Italy and Spain.

TCRdb's copy holds only in-frame clones and misses some; the assay was immunoSEQ multiplex PCR. The top ten hold around 7% of the sample, which has about 150,000 clones, about 86% seen once. V lost 3 bases and J lost 11; bases outside the gene matches: 10. The CDR3 has 14 amino acids. Germline V gene data show CDR1 as SNHLY and CDR2 as FYNNEI. The age range of participants was about 18 to 100 years, with residence in some 25 US areas. This receptor was obtained from a man in his forties or fifties who had recovered from COVID-19. The rearrangement links TRBV2 to TRBJ1-5, with 7 bases that match TRBD1. Sequenced sample: PBMCs or T cells enriched from blood (not recorded which). The CDR3 here is CASSDRTGRWSQHF. In DNA, the CDR3 is TGTGCCAGCAGTGATAGGACAGGCCGCTGGTCCCAGCATTTT.